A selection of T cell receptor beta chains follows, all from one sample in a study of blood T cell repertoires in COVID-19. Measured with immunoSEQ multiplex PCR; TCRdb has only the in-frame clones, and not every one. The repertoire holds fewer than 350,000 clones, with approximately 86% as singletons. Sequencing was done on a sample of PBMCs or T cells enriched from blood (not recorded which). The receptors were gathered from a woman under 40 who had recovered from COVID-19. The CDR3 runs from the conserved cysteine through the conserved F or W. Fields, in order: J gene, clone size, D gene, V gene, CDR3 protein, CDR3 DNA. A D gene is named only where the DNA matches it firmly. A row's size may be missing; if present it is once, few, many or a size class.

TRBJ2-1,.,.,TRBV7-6,CASSLGRGEQFF,TGTGCCAGCAGCTTAGGACGGGGTGAGCAGTTCTTC
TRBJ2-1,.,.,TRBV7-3,CASSLLGHEQFF,TGTGCCAGCAGTCTTCTGGGCCATGAGCAGTTCTTC
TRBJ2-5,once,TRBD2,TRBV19,CASSMGTSPETQYF,TGTGCCAGTAGTATGGGGACTAGCCCAGAGACCCAGTACTTC
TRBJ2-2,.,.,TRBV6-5,CASSSTGELFF,TGTGCCAGCAGCTCCACCGGGGAGCTGTTTTTT
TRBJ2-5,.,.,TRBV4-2,CASSQALEGPMRKTQYF,TGTGCCAGCAGCCAAGCCTTAGAGGGCCCAATGCGGAAGACCCAGTACTTC
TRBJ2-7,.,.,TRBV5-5,CASSFGLAETYEQYF,TGTGCCAGCAGCTTCGGCCTAGCAGAAACCTACGAGCAGTACTTC
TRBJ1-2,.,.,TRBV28,CASGIPPRGNGYTF,TGTGCCAGCGGTATACCCCCACGGGGGAATGGCTACACCTTC
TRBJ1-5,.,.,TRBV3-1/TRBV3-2,CASSQNRASQPQHF,TGTGCCAGCAGCCAGAACAGGGCAAGTCAGCCCCAGCATTTT
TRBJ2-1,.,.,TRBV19,CASSIFGGFRNEQFF,TGTGCCAGTAGTATATTTGGGGGCTTTAGAAATGAGCAGTTCTTC
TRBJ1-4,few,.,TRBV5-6,CASSLSVNGEFEKLFF,TGTGCCAGCAGCTTGTCGGTAAACGGAGAGTTTGAAAAACTGTTTTTT
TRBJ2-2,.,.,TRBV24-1,CATKRTGELFF,TGTGCCACCAAGCGAACCGGGGAGCTGTTTTTT
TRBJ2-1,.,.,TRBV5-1,CASKVVGSSYNEQFF,TGCGCCAGCAAGGTAGTGGGGAGCTCCTACAATGAGCAGTTCTTC
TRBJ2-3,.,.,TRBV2,CATKTDTQYF,TGTGCCACCAAAACAGATACGCAGTATTTT
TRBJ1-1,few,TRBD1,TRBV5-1,CASSLYRGGTEAFF,TGCGCCAGCAGCTTATACAGGGGGGGCACTGAAGCTTTCTTT
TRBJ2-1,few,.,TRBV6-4,CASSRGGDGEQFF,TGTGCCAGCAGTAGGGGGGGCGACGGTGAGCAGTTCTTC
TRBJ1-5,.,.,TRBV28,CASSPGGEVQPQHF,TGTGCCAGCAGCCCCGGCGGTGAGGTTCAGCCCCAGCATTTT
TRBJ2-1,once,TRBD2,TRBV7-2,CAMSGGPNEQFF,TGTGCCATGAGCGGGGGCCCTAATGAGCAGTTCTTC
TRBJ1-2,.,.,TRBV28,CASNHLTGPDYGYTF,TGTGCCAGCAATCATCTTACAGGGCCCGACTATGGCTACACCTTC
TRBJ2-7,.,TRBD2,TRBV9,CASSPQGLAGAYEQYF,TGTGCCAGCAGCCCCCAGGGACTAGCGGGAGCCTACGAGCAGTACTTC
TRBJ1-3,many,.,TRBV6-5,CASSPTVPLDTIYF,TGTGCCAGCAGTCCCACAGTCCCCCTGGACACCATATATTTT
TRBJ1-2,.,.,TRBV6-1,CASSEHRANARGYTF,TGTGCCAGCAGTGAGCACAGGGCTAACGCTAGGGGCTACACCTTC
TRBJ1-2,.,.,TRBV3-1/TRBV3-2,CASSQDFNRDYGYTF,TGTGCCAGCAGCCAAGACTTCAATCGGGACTATGGCTACACCTTC
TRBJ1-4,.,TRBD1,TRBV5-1,CASSQQASDRGGEKLFF,TGCGCCAGCAGCCAGCAAGCTTCGGACAGGGGAGGGGAAAAACTGTTTTTT
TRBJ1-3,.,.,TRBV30,CAWSEATEYSGNTIYF,TGTGCCTGGAGTGAAGCGACGGAGTACTCTGGAAACACCATATATTTT
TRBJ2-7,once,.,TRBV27,CASADGTPVSEQYF,TGTGCCAGCGCAGATGGGACTCCTGTCTCCGAGCAGTACTTC
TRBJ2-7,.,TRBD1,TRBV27,CASSLSGQGFYEQYF,TGTGCCAGCAGTTTATCGGGACAGGGGTTCTACGAGCAGTACTTC
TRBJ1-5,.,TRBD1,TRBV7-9,CASSSRDSRDQPQHF,TGTGCCAGCAGCTCCCGGGACAGCCGAGATCAGCCCCAGCATTTT